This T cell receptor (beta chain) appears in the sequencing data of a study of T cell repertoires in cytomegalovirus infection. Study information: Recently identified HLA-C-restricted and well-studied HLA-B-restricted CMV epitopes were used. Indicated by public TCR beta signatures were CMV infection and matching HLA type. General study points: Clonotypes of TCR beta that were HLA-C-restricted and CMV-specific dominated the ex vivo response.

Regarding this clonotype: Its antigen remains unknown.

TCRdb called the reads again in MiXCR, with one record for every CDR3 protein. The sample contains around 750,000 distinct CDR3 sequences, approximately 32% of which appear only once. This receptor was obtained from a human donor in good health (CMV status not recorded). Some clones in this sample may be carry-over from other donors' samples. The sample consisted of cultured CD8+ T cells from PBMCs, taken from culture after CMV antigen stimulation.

CDR3 nucleotide sequence: TGTGCCAGCAGCCCTGAGGACAGGGAGGAAAAACTGTTTTTT. It translates to CASSPEDREEKLFF. The chain employs TRBV28 and TRBJ1-4; 8 positions match TRBD1. The germline gives CDR1 MDHEN, CDR2 SYDVKM. The CDR3 spans 14 residues. J gave up 8 bases and V 6 bases, and 8 bases lay outside the gene matches.